These 30 T cell receptor beta chains share one sample of origin, sequenced in a study of blood T cell repertoires in COVID-19. Here immunoSEQ multiplex PCR was the method, and the copy in TCRdb shows in-frame clones only, minus some. The data contain around 250,000 clones, roughly 90% of them seen just once; the ten biggest clones take up 0.7%. The specimen sequenced was peripheral blood. These receptor sequences come from a human donor in a cohort sampled during active COVID-19.

V gene TRBV5-4 combines with J gene TRBJ1-2, with 8 bases that match TRBD1. Germline V gene sequence: CDR1 SGHNT, CDR2 YYREEE (reference sequence). This CDR3 spans 14 amino acids. Trimming at V came to 4 bases and at J to 4 bases, leaving 6 bases not matched to a gene. CDR3 bases: TGTGCCAGCAGCCCCGACAGGGGCGCCTATGGCTACACCTTC. It is translated as CASSPDRGAYGYTF.

This clone was observed a single time. The chain joins TRBV7-8 to TRBJ2-5, with D uncertain. V was pared by 2 bases and J by 1 base, with 8 bases between. CDR3 length: 14 residues. Looked up from germline, CDR1 is SGHVS and CDR2 is FQNEAQ. CDR3 residues: CASSLLTFQETQYF. The CDR3 DNA is TGTGCCAGCAGCTTACTTACTTTCCAAGAGACCCAGTACTTC.

The chain couples TRBV12-3 or TRBV12-4 to TRBJ1-2; no reliable D call. Between the trimmed V and J ends, which lost 3 bases and 4 bases, there was a span of 9 bases. CDR3 length: 13 amino acids. Here the CDR3 DNA reads TGTGCCAGCAGTTTCGGGCTAGCCTATGGCTACACCTTC. This gives the protein CASSFGLAYGYTF.

The J gene is TRBJ1-4, the V gene TRBV6-5; 9 bases are shared with TRBD1. From germline, CDR1 is MNHEY and CDR2 SVGAGI. The CDR3 is made up of 15 amino acids. V shed 4 bases and J 4 bases; nucleotides not matched to a gene: 4. CDR3 region: CASSFLGQGNEKLFF. Written as DNA, the CDR3 is TGTGCCAGCAGTTTCCTGGGACAGGGTAATGAAAAACTGTTTTTT.

This clone was seen only once. The CDR3 nucleotides read TGTGCCAGCAGCCCGCCGGGACTAGAAACCTACGAGCAGTACTTC. This sequence encodes CASSPPGLETYEQYF. The chain carries TRBV27 and TRBJ2-7, with 8 positions matching TRBD2. This CDR3 comprises 15 residues. The junction had 9 bases not matched to a gene; V was cut back by 6 bases and J by 2 bases. Germline CDR1 reads MNHEY; CDR2 reads SMNVEV (reference sequence).

This chain joins TRBV28 and TRBJ2-7, with 8 bases aligning to TRBD2. V lost 6 bases to trimming and J lost 5 bases; unmatched junction nucleotides: 6. Germline V CDR1 and CDR2: MDHEN, SYDVKM. This CDR3 region has 13 residues. CDR3 nucleotide sequence: TGTGCCAGCAGCGAAAGCGGGAGCCACGAGCAGTACTTC. Protein sequence: CASSESGSHEQYF.

This chain links TRBV2 with TRBJ2-7; 15 bases align to TRBD2. The V gene end was trimmed by 3 bases and the J gene end by 3 bases; junction bases not matched to a gene: 3. The germline CDR1 and CDR2 sequences are SNHLY and FYNNEI. The CDR3 totals 16 residues. The CDR3, as DNA: TGTGCCAGCAGTGAGGGACTAGCGGGAGGTAACTACGAGCAGTACTTC. Its translation is CASSEGLAGGNYEQYF.

This rearrangement joins TRBV7-2 to TRBJ2-7, with TRBD1 matching 10 bases. CDR1 is SGHTA, CDR2 FQGNSA, per germline. The length of the CDR3 is 15 residues. V trimming: 4 bases; J trimming: 3 bases; junction bases outside the gene matches: 6. CDR3 amino acids: CASSSTTGGFYEQYF. Here the CDR3 DNA reads TGTGCCAGCAGCTCCACGACAGGGGGCTTCTACGAGCAGTACTTC. The entire variable domain, with the rest obtained from reference TRBV7-2 and TRBJ2-7, is as follows: GAGVSQSPSNKVTEKGKDVELRCDPISGHTALYWYRQSLGQGLEFLIYFQGNSAPDKSGLPSDRFSAERTGGSVSTLTIQRTQQEDSAVYLCASSSTTGGFYEQYFGPGTRLTVT.

This rearrangement joins TRBV7-2 to TRBJ1-2; D unresolved. The length of the CDR3 is 11 residues. Trimming removed 3 bases from V and 7 bases from J, with 6 bases in between. Germline V gives CDR1 SGHTA, CDR2 FQGNSA. CDR3 nucleotide sequence: TGTGCCAGCAGCTTTGAGCCTGGCTACACCTTC. It codes for CASSFEPGYTF.

The J gene is TRBJ2-1, the V gene TRBV4-3; D not certain. Per the germline V gene, CDR1 is LGHNA and CDR2 is YSLEER. The V end lost 0 bases, the J end lost 2 bases, and 11 bases lay between the germline ends. The CDR3 covers 16 residues. In DNA form, the CDR3 reads TGCGCCAGCAGCCAAGATCCCCTCCTACCCTACAATGAGCAGTTCTTC. Protein sequence: CASSQDPLLPYNEQFF.

The CDR3 DNA sequence: TGTGCCAGCACCCCTAGGGGGTCGGGGCAGTACTTC. Protein product: CASTPRGSGQYF. The V call is TRBV27, the J call TRBJ2-7, with a possible D match to TRBD1 (6 bases). V was shortened by 7 bases and J by 9 bases, with 16 bases between the two germline ends. Germline CDR1 and CDR2: MNHEY and SMNVEV (reference sequence). The CDR3 is 12 amino acids.

This sequence joins TRBV7-8 and TRBJ2-3; 12 bases are a match to TRBD2. V shed 5 bases and J 10 bases; nucleotides not matched to a gene: 13. In germline, CDR1 is SGHVS, CDR2 FQNEAQ. The CDR3 is 16 amino acids. Here the CDR3 reads CASSNRTSGVTRAQYF. CDR3 nucleotides: TGTGCCAGCAGCAATAGGACTAGCGGGGTTACGAGAGCGCAGTATTTT.

This rearrangement joins TRBV21-1 to TRBJ2-2; the table calls TRBD2, which could not be checked here. TRBV21-1 is shown as a pseudogene. This CDR3 contains 15 residues. This CDR3 reads CASGQGSGRSWELFF. CDR3 nucleotides: TGTGCCAGCGGGCAGGGAAGCGGGAGAAGTTGGGAGCTGTTTTTT.

As DNA, the CDR3 is TGTGCCAGCAGCCAAGGGGCGGGACGGGATGGCTACACCTTC. Translated, it gives CASSQGAGRDGYTF. This rearrangement joins TRBV3-1 (or the pseudogene TRBV3-2) to TRBJ1-2; TRBD1 is a possible D gene (5 bases). The CDR3 length is 14 residues. Between the trimmed V and J ends, which lost 1 base and 6 bases, there was a span of 12 bases. CDR1 is LGHDT and CDR2 is YNNKEL in the germline V gene (reference sequence).

The chain employs TRBV3-1 (or the pseudogene TRBV3-2) and TRBJ2-7; possibly TRBD2 for D (7 bases). Between the trimmed V and J ends, which lost 1 base and 6 bases, there was a span of 16 bases. This CDR3 is 15 amino acids long. Germline V lookup: CDR1 LGHDT, CDR2 YNNKEL (reference sequence). CDR3 nucleotide sequence: TGTGCCAGCAGCCAAGCCGGGGGGCAACCGGCCGAGCAGTACTTC. Amino acids: CASSQAGGQPAEQYF.

This chain links TRBV5-4 with TRBJ1-5; possible D gene TRBD1, 6 bases. Trimming shortened V by 2 bases and J by 0 bases, and 6 bases separated the two germline ends. The germline V gene has CDR1 SGHNT and CDR2 YYREEE (reference sequence). The CDR3 has 14 residues. The CDR3 sequence: CASSFRGSNQPQHF. As DNA, the CDR3 is TGTGCCAGCAGCTTCAGGGGTAGCAATCAGCCCCAGCATTTT.

The V gene is TRBV27, the J gene TRBJ2-5; 8 bases line up with TRBD1. The trim removed 5 bases at V and 5 bases at J, leaving 7 bases unmatched. This CDR3 comprises 14 residues. From germline, CDR1 is MNHEY and CDR2 SMNVEV (reference sequence). The CDR3 nucleotides read TGTGCCAGCAGTATGCAGGGGGCGGGGGAGACCCAGTACTTC. Protein sequence: CASSMQGAGETQYF.

The CDR3 nucleotides are TGTGCCAGCAGCCCAGGGGGTAGCGAAGATACGCAGTATTTT. It translates to CASSPGGSEDTQYF. V is TRBV7-2 and J is TRBJ2-3; the match to TRBD1 covers 7 bases. V dropped 5 bases and J dropped 5; count of bases not matched to a gene: 7. From germline, CDR1 is SGHTA and CDR2 FQGNSA. This CDR3 is 14 amino acids long.

This chain uses TRBV7-2 with TRBJ2-7; a weak D match, TRBD2 (5 bases). Trimming pared 4 bases from V and 4 bases from J, leaving 11 bases between. Per germline, CDR1 SGHTA and CDR2 FQGNSA. CDR3 size: 13 residues. CDR3 loop: CASSSVTGYEQYF. For the CDR3, the DNA is TGTGCCAGCAGCTCTGTAACGGGGTACGAGCAGTACTTC.

This sequence joins TRBV3-1 (or the pseudogene TRBV3-2) and TRBJ2-7; 9 nucleotides line up with TRBD1. After removal of 6 bases from V and 6 bases from J, the junction contained 9 bases not matched to a gene. The germline V gene encodes CDR1 LGHDT and CDR2 YNNKEL (reference sequence). This CDR3 has 14 amino acids. The CDR3: CASRPQGAPLEQYF. As DNA, the CDR3 is TGTGCCAGCAGGCCACAGGGGGCCCCCCTCGAGCAGTACTTC.

In DNA form, the CDR3 reads TGTGCCAGCAGTTTCCCCCGCGGGAGCGGGTTGTACGAGCAGTACTTC. Its protein product is CASSFPRGSGLYEQYF. The chain has TRBV28 and TRBJ2-7; TRBD2 matches at 7 bases. The germline CDR1 and CDR2 sequences are MDHEN and SYDVKM. The CDR3 consists of 16 residues. J gave up 4 bases and V 3 bases, and 12 bases lay outside the gene matches. The full variable domain, rest sourced from reference TRBV28 and TRBJ2-7, is DVKVTQSSRYLVKRTGEKVFLECVQDMDHENMFWYRQDPGLGLRLIYFSYDVKMKEKGDIPEGYSVSREKKERFSLILESASTNQTSMYLCASSFPRGSGLYEQYFGPGTRLTVT.

The chain employs TRBV4-3 and TRBJ1-4; perhaps TRBD1 as D (6 bases). CDR1 LGHNA and CDR2 YSLEER come from the germline V gene. Trimming removed 4 bases at V and 0 bases at J, with 18 bases between. The length of the CDR3 is 18 residues. This CDR3 reads CASSPLGGPDATNEKLFF. Written as DNA, the CDR3 is TGCGCCAGCAGCCCACTCGGGGGGCCCGATGCAACTAATGAAAAACTGTTTTTT.

This clone was counted a few times. The V call is TRBV7-6, the J call TRBJ1-3, with D perhaps matching TRBD1 (6 bases). This CDR3 has 15 residues. Trimming shortened V by 5 bases and J by 0 bases, and 11 bases separated the two germline ends. Germline V gene data show CDR1 as SGHVS and CDR2 as FNYEAQ. Written as DNA, the CDR3 is TGTGCCAGCAGCCCGGGACATCTCTCTGGAAACACCATATATTTT. Its protein is CASSPGHLSGNTIYF. The whole variable domain, filled in from reference TRBV7-6 and TRBJ1-3, reads GAGVSQSPRYKVTKRGQDVALRCDPISGHVSLYWYRQALGQGPEFLTYFNYEAQQDKSGLPNDRFSAERPEGSISTLTIQRTEQRDSAMYRCASSPGHLSGNTIYFGEGSWLTVV.

This chain uses TRBV30 with TRBJ1-2; D not certain. The CDR3 consists of 13 residues. CDR1 and CDR2 from the germline V gene are GTSNPN and SVGIG (reference sequence). V shed 4 bases and J shed 0 bases, with 9 bases lying between them. CDR3 sequence: CAWTPGSNYGYTF. The CDR3 DNA reads as TGTGCCTGGACGCCAGGATCTAACTATGGCTACACCTTC.

The chain couples TRBV9 to TRBJ2-5; no clear D. V was shortened by 2 bases and J by 2 bases, with 19 bases between the two germline ends. The CDR3 totals 17 residues. Germline V CDR1 and CDR2: SGDLS, YYNGEE. The CDR3 sequence is CASSVSVGDPRQETQYF. The CDR3 DNA sequence: TGTGCCAGCAGCGTCTCCGTCGGAGACCCAAGACAAGAGACCCAGTACTTC.

V usage is TRBV5-1 and J usage is TRBJ2-5, with D possibly matching TRBD2 (6 bases). V shed 0 bases and J shed 0 bases, with 12 bases lying between them. Germline loops: CDR1 SGHRS, CDR2 YFSETQ. CDR3 size: 16 residues. As DNA, the CDR3 is TGCGCCAGCAGCTTGGACTATGGGGGGTACCAAGAGACCCAGTACTTC. As protein: CASSLDYGGYQETQYF.

V gene TRBV4-3 combines with J gene TRBJ2-3; D gene uncertain. In germline, CDR1 is LGHNA, CDR2 YSLEER. Trimming pared 1 base from V and 3 bases from J, leaving 14 bases between. This CDR3 has 16 residues. The DNA for the CDR3 is TGCGCCAGCAGCCAAGTCCGCGGTACTGCGACAGATACGCAGTATTTT. It encodes CASSQVRGTATDTQYF.

The chain is built from TRBV7-2 and TRBJ2-1, with 11 bases fitting TRBD2. V shed 5 bases, J shed 4 bases, and the junction held 7 bases outside the gene matches. There are 16 residues in the CDR3. The germline V gene has CDR1 SGHTA and CDR2 FQGNSA. The CDR3 spells CASSASGLAEYNEQFF. CDR3 sequence (DNA): TGTGCCAGCAGCGCTTCGGGACTAGCGGAATACAATGAGCAGTTCTTC. The entire variable domain, with the rest obtained from reference TRBV7-2 and TRBJ2-1, is as follows: GAGVSQSPSNKVTEKGKDVELRCDPISGHTALYWYRQSLGQGLEFLIYFQGNSAPDKSGLPSDRFSAERTGGSVSTLTIQRTQQEDSAVYLCASSASGLAEYNEQFFGPGTRLTVL.

J is TRBJ1-5 and V is TRBV28; no reliable D call. In germline, CDR1 is MDHEN, CDR2 SYDVKM. V dropped 5 bases and J dropped 7 bases, with 9 bases sitting between them. The CDR3 runs 12 residues. In nucleotides, the CDR3 is TGTGCCAGCAGTCTAGAACGCCAGCCCCAGCATTTT. The encoded protein is CASSLERQPQHF.

This chain links TRBV6-2 or TRBV6-3 with TRBJ2-7, with D perhaps TRBD1 (6 bases). Germline V gene lookup returns CDR1 MNHEY and CDR2 SVGEGT. This CDR3 is 15 amino acids long. V lost 6 bases, J lost 4 bases, and 19 bases lay in between. This CDR3 reads CASSTGTTLLYEQYF. Written as DNA, the CDR3 is TGTGCCAGCAGCACTGGGACAACCCTCCTTTACGAGCAGTACTTC.